This is a list of T cell receptor beta chains from one sample in a study of tumor-infiltrating lymphocytes in primary liver carcinoma. In TCRdb, the multiplex PCR reads were re-called with MiXCR into one record per CDR3 protein. Of about 200,000 distinct CDR3 sequences in the sample, around 85% were seen once. The sequenced sample was tumor tissue from primary liver carcinoma. These receptors all stem from a man aged 40-49 years with primary liver carcinoma and hepatitis B virus infection. Each CDR3 is given with its conserved first and last residue. The D gene is left open where the match is weak. Size is omitted from some rows. Given values are once, few, many or a class for expanded clones.

15,.,.,TRBV11-2,TRBJ2-1,CVSSSNRNSYNEQLF,TGTGTCAGCAGCTCTAACAGGAACTCCTACAATGAGCAGTTATTC
16,once,TRBD2,TRBV12-3/TRBV12-4,TRBJ2-3,CASSPRTCGSTDMQYF,TGTGCCAGCAGCCCTCGGACTTGCGGGAGCACAGATATGCAGTATTTT
14,.,.,TRBV11-2,TRBJ2-2,CASSTDSDTWALFF,TGTGCCAGCAGTACAGACTCGGACACCTGGGCGCTGTTTTTT
15,.,TRBD2,TRBV6-5,TRBJ2-1,CASSPAAGDYNEQFF,TGTGCCAGCAGCCCGGCAGCGGGAGATTACAATGAGCAGTTTTTC
11,.,.,TRBV10-2,TRBJ1-1,CGSSSLFEAFF,TGCGGCAGCAGTAGCCTTTTCGAAGCCTTCTTT
15,medium-sized,.,TRBV12-3/TRBV12-4,TRBJ1-5,CASSLAQGPNQPQHF,TGTGCCAGCAGTTTAGCCCAGGGTCCTAATCAGCCCCAGCATTTT
12,once,.,TRBV10-2,TRBJ2-7,CTSSLVSTEQYF,TGCACCAGCAGTCTAGTTAGCACCGAGCAGTACTTC
14,.,.,TRBV5-4,TRBJ2-1,CASSSSGTYIEQFF,TGTGCCAGCAGTTCCTCTGGGACCTACATTGAGCAGTTCTTC
13,once,.,TRBV29-1,TRBJ2-7,CSALFQDHHEQHF,TGCAGCGCCCTTTTTCAGGATCACCACGAGCAGCACTTC
13,.,.,TRBV14,TRBJ2-7,CASSQYQGREQYF,TGTGCCAGCAGCCAATATCAGGGACGGGAGCAGTACTTC
15,.,TRBD2,TRBV29-1,TRBJ2-3,CSVSRTSGRGDMQYF,TGCAGCGTCTCCAGGACTAGCGGACGGGGAGATATGCAGTATTTT
15,few,.,TRBV12-3/TRBV12-4,TRBJ2-3,CVSSSDWTVGDTQYF,TGTGTCAGCAGTTCCGACTGGACTGTTGGGGATACACAGTATTTT
14,.,.,TRBV29-1,TRBJ2-1,CSAPDGGRVREQFF,TGCAGCGCTCCGGATGGCGGCCGGGTAAGAGAGCAGTTCTTC
13,.,.,TRBV12-3/TRBV12-4,TRBJ2-5,CTSCLSVVETQYF,TGTACCAGCTGTTTGTCAGTGGTCGAGACCCAGTACTTC
13,.,.,TRBV29-1,TRBJ2-7,CSVESQGNGERYF,TGCAGCGTTGAGTCGCAGGGGAACGGCGAGCGCTACTTC
15,.,TRBD2,TRBV6-2/TRBV6-3,TRBJ2-5,CASSYSTSRSETQYF,TGTGCCAGCAGCTACTCGACTAGCAGGAGTGAGACCCAGTACTTC
16,.,.,TRBV11-1,TRBJ2-1,CASGIGGLRSYNEQFF,TGTGCCAGCGGCATCGGGGGACTCCGATCCTACAATGAGCAATTCTTT
16,.,TRBD2,TRBV5-1,TRBJ2-7,CASSFVAGVTYNEQYF,TGCGCCAGCAGCTTCGTAGCGGGAGTTACCTACAATGAGCAGTACTTC
12,.,.,TRBV29-1,TRBJ2-7,CSGGNSVYEQYF,TGCAGCGGAGGAAACAGTGTCTACGAGCAGTACTTC
14,.,TRBD1,TRBV29-1,TRBJ2-1,CSGTRTGDNNEQFF,TGCAGCGGGACGCGGACAGGGGACAACAATGAGCAGTTCTTC
15,.,TRBD2,TRBV5-4,TRBJ2-2,CASSSTSANAGEPFF,TGTGCCAGTAGCTCGACTAGCGCGAACGCCGGGGAGCCGTTTTTT
15,.,.,TRBV7-9,TRBJ2-1,CARSDSLSENNMQFF,TGTGCCAGGAGTGACAGTTTATCCGAAAACAATATGCAGTTCTTC
14,.,.,TRBV29-1,TRBJ2-2,CSLLSPGPTGDLFF,TGCAGCCTCCTCAGTCCGGGACCCACCGGGGACCTGTTTTTT
14,.,TRBD2,TRBV29-1,TRBJ2-1,CSAEPSGTYNEQFF,TGCAGCGCTGAACCTAGCGGCACCTACAATGAGCAGTTCTTC
14,once,.,TRBV5-4,TRBJ2-1,CVSRRQGSHNEQFF,TGTGTCAGCAGACGGCAAGGGAGCCACAATGAGCAGTTCTTC
16,.,TRBD1,TRBV4-2,TRBJ2-1,CASSRARGQGNNEQLF,TGTGCAAGCAGCCGCGCCAGGGGACAGGGGAACAATGAGCAGTTATTC
15,.,.,TRBV6-1,TRBJ2-1,CASRGGTAKYNEQFF,TGTGCCAGCAGAGGTGGGACTGCTAAATACAATGAGCAGTTCTTC
13,.,.,TRBV5-4,TRBJ2-3,CANSSRQADTQYF,TGCGCCAACAGCTCCCGACAGGCAGATACGCAGTATTTT
17,few,TRBD2,TRBV14,TRBJ2-1,CASNQDTGLGSYNGQFF,TGTGCCAGCAACCAAGATACGGGACTAGGTAGCTACAATGGGCAGTTCTTC